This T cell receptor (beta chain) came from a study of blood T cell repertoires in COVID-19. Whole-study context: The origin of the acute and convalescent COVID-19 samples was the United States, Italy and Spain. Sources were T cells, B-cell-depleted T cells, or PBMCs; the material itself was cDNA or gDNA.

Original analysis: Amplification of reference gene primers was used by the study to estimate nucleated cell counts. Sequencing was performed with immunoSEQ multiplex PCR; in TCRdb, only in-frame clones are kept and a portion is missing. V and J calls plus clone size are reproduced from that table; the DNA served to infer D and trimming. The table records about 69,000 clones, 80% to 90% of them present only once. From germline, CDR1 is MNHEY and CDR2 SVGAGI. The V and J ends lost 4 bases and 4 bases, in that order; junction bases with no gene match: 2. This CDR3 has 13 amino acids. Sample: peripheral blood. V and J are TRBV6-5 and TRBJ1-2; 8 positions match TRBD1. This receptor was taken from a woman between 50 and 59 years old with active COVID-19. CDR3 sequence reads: CASSLTGAYGYTF. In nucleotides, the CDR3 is TGTGCCAGCAGTTTGACAGGGGCCTATGGCTACACCTTC.